These T cell receptor beta chains were read from a single sample in a study of human T cells and chemical hapten exposure. TCRdb called the RACE reads again in MiXCR, with one record for every CDR3 protein. The sample has under 45,000 distinct CDR3 sequences, approximately 5% seen once. The material sequenced was whole blood. These receptors all stem from a human donor in good health. Some clones in this sample may be carry-over from other donors' samples. The CDR3 runs from the conserved cysteine through the conserved F or W. Each record gives: D gene, V gene, J gene, clone size, CDR3 protein, CDR3 DNA. A D gene is named only where the DNA matches it firmly. Size is omitted from some rows. Given values are once, few, many or a class for expanded clones.

-	TRBV12-3/TRBV12-4	TRBJ2-7	-	CASSSQGTISHEQYF	TGTGCCAGCAGTTCTCAGGGGACAATCTCTCACGAGCAGTACTTC
-	TRBV28	TRBJ2-4	many	CASSRWEKGAKNIQYF	TGTGCCAGCAGTCGTTGGGAGAAAGGAGCCAAAAACATTCAGTACTTC
-	TRBV20-1	TRBJ1-1	-	CSEGRNTEAFF	TGCAGTGAGGGGAGGAACACTGAAGCTTTCTTT
-	TRBV19	TRBJ2-2	-	CASRGLARAGELFF	TGTGCCAGTCGGGGGCTAGCGAGAGCCGGGGAGCTGTTTTTT
-	TRBV30	TRBJ1-2	-	CAWSLERTMYNYGYTF	TGTGCCTGGAGTCTAGAGCGGACGATGTACAACTATGGCTACACCTTC
TRBD1	TRBV3-1	TRBJ1-1	many	CATALTGEGTEAFF	TGTGCCACCGCCTTGACAGGGGAGGGCACTGAAGCTTTCTTT
-	TRBV9	TRBJ2-6	few	CASSVSGNGANVLTF	TGTGCCAGCAGCGTGTCTGGCAACGGGGCCAACGTCCTGACTTTC
-	TRBV28	TRBJ1-1	many	CASSPPQADLNTEAFF	TGTGCCAGCAGTCCACCACAGGCCGATTTGAACACTGAAGCTTTCTTT
-	TRBV21-1	TRBJ2-1	many	CASSKIGDLSSYNEQFF	TGTGCCAGCAGCAAAATTGGGGACCTGAGCTCCTACAATGAGCAGTTCTTC
-	TRBV6-7	TRBJ2-1	few	CASSYQGDNEQFF	TGTGCCAGCAGTTACCAGGGCGACAATGAGCAGTTCTTC
-	TRBV10-3	TRBJ1-3	few	CAIGGSGNTIYF	TGTGCCATAGGGGGCTCTGGAAACACCATATATTTT
TRBD2	TRBV5-1	TRBJ2-1	few	CASSLAASGRFNEQFF	TGCGCCAGCAGCTTGGCCGCTAGCGGGAGGTTCAATGAGCAGTTCTTC
TRBD2	TRBV30	TRBJ2-3	few	CALRTSGGPRDTQYF	TGTGCCTTACGGACTAGCGGGGGCCCAAGGGATACGCAGTATTTT
TRBD1	TRBV7-2	TRBJ1-4	few	CASSLETGAEKLFF	TGTGCCAGCAGCTTAGAGACAGGGGCAGAAAAACTGTTTTTT
-	TRBV30	TRBJ1-2	few	CAWRGYGTQVAIYGYTF	TGTGCCTGGAGAGGATACGGGACGCAGGTGGCGATTTATGGCTACACCTTC
-	TRBV19	TRBJ1-2	-	CASSMRSYGYTF	TGTGCCAGTAGTATGCGGAGCTATGGCTACACCTTC
TRBD2	TRBV28	TRBJ2-3	-	CASRTSGTPTDTQYF	TGTGCCAGCAGGACTAGCGGGACCCCCACAGATACGCAGTATTTT
-	TRBV11-2	TRBJ2-5	many	CASSLNQRNVGTQYF	TGTGCCAGCAGCTTAAACCAGCGTAATGTCGGGACCCAGTACTTC
-	TRBV28	TRBJ2-7	-	CASSPQPYEQYF	TGTGCCAGCAGTCCGCAGCCCTACGAGCAGTACTTC
TRBD1	TRBV30	TRBJ2-7	many	CAWSGQGNHEQYF	TGTGCCTGGAGTGGACAGGGTAACCACGAGCAGTACTTC
-	TRBV4-3	TRBJ1-6	few	CASSQEGGMSSPLHF	TGCGCCAGCAGCCAAGAGGGGGGGATGAGTTCACCCCTCCACTTT
TRBD2	TRBV30	TRBJ2-3	few	CAWSVLAGPTDTQYF	TGTGCCTGGAGTGTGCTAGCGGGGCCCACAGATACGCAGTATTTT
-	TRBV5-1	TRBJ1-2	few	CASSLDRPFYGYTF	TGCGCCAGCAGCTTGGATCGACCGTTCTATGGCTACACCTTC
-	TRBV28	TRBJ2-7	many	CASSSLRDNQIRHEQYF	TGTGCCAGCAGTTCTCTCCGGGACAACCAAATCCGACACGAGCAGTACTTC
-	TRBV24-1	TRBJ2-5	many	CATSDPHNPDGAGETQYF	TGTGCCACCAGTGACCCCCACAATCCGGACGGGGCGGGAGAGACCCAGTACTTC
TRBD1	TRBV20-1	TRBJ1-6	many	CSARAGQLGSPLHF	TGCAGTGCTAGAGCGGGACAGCTAGGTTCACCCCTCCACTTT
-	TRBV3-1	TRBJ1-3	-	CASSQGNTIYF	TGTGCCAGCAGCCAAGGAAACACCATATATTTT
TRBD1	TRBV3-1	TRBJ1-3	many	CASSPTGVFSGNTIYF	TGTGCCAGCAGCCCGACAGGGGTCTTCTCTGGAAACACCATATATTTT
-	TRBV6-2/TRBV6-3	TRBJ1-2	few	CASTLTDGTHGYTF	TGTGCCAGCACCCTGACGGATGGGACTCATGGCTACACCTTC
TRBD2	TRBV7-2	TRBJ2-5	medium-sized	CASSLARGGGAHETQYF	TGTGCCAGCAGCTTAGCGCGGGGCGGGGGGGCCCATGAGACCCAGTACTTC
-	TRBV29-1	TRBJ1-1	many	CSGANTEAFF	TGCAGCGGGGCGAACACTGAAGCTTTCTTT
TRBD2	TRBV20-1	TRBJ2-7	many	CSARSSPLAGVEQYF	TGCAGTGCTAGATCCTCCCCACTAGCGGGAGTCGAGCAGTACTTC
TRBD2	TRBV24-1	TRBJ2-2	medium-sized	CATSRDYGELFF	TGTGCCACCAGTCGGGACTACGGGGAGCTGTTTTTT
-	TRBV19	TRBJ2-4	-	CASSTDLSPLAKNIQYF	TGTGCCAGTAGTACAGACTTGAGCCCGCTAGCCAAAAACATTCAGTACTTC
-	TRBV30	TRBJ1-5	many	CAWSPGLGQPQHF	TGTGCCTGGAGTCCAGGGTTAGGTCAGCCCCAGCATTTT